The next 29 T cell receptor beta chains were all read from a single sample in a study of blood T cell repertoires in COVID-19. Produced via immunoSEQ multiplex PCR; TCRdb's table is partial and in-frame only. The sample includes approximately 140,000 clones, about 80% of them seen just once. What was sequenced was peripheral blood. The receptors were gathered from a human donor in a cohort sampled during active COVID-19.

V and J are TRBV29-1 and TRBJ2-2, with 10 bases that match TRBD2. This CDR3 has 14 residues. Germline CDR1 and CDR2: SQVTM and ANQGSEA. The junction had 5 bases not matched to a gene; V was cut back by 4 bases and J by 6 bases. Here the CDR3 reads CSVAASGSPGELFF. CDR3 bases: TGCAGCGTTGCGGCTAGCGGGAGTCCCGGGGAGCTGTTTTTT.

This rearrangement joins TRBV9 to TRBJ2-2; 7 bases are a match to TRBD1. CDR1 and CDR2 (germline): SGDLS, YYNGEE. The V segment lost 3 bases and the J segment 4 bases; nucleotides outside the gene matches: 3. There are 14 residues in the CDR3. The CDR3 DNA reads TGTGCCAGCAGCGGGGGACAGCCCACCGGGGAGCTGTTTTTT. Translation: CASSGGQPTGELFF.

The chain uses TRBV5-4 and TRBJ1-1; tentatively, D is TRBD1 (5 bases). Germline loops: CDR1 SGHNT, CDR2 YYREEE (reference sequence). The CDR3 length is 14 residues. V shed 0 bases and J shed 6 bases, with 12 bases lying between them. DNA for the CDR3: TGTGCCAGCAGCTTGGACAGGCGGAGCTCTGAAGCTTTCTTT. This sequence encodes CASSLDRRSSEAFF. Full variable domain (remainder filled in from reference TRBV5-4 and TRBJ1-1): ETGVTQSPTHLIKTRGQQVTLRCSSQSGHNTVSWYQQALGQGPQFIFQYYREEENGRGNFPPRFSGLQFPNYSSELNVNALELDDSALYLCASSLDRRSSEAFFGQGTRLTVV.

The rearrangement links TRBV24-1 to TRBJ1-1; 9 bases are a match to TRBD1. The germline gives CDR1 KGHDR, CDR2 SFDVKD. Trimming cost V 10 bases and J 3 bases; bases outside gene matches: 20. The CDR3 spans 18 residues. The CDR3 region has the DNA TGTGCCACTTCGAAGGGAACTGGACAGGGGCGAACTTACACTGAAGCTTTCTTT. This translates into CATSKGTGQGRTYTEAFF.

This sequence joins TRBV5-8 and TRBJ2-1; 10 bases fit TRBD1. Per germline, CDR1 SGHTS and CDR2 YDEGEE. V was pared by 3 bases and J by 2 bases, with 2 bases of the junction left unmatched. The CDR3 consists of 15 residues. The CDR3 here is CASSYGTGAYNEQFF. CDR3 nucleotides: TGTGCCAGCAGCTATGGGACAGGGGCCTACAATGAGCAGTTCTTC. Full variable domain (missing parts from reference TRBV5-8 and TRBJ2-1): EAGVTQSPTHLIKTRGQQATLRCSPISGHTSVYWYQQALGLGLQFLLWYDEGEERNRGNFPPRFSGRQFPNYSSELNVNALELEDSALYLCASSYGTGAYNEQFFGPGTRLTVL.

The CDR3 reads CASSKGTGKETQYF. The CDR3 nucleotides are TGTGCCAGCAGCAAAGGGACAGGAAAAGAGACCCAGTACTTC. This chain connects TRBV21-1 to TRBJ2-5; the D call TRBD1 from the table was never checked on the DNA. TRBV21-1 is marked as a pseudogene. This CDR3 is 14 amino acids long.

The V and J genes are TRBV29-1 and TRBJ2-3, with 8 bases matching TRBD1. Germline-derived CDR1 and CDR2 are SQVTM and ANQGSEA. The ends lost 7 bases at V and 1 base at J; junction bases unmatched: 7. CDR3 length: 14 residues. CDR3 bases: TGCAGCGCACGCCCACAGGGGGGCACAGATACGCAGTATTTT. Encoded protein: CSARPQGGTDTQYF.

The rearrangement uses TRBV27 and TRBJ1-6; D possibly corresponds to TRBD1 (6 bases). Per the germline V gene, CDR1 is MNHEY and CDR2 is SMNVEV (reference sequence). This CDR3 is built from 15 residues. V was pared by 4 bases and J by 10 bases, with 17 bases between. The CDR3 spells CASSSPRGFYSPLHF. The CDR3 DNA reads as TGTGCCAGCAGTTCCCCCAGGGGATTCTACTCACCCCTCCACTTT.

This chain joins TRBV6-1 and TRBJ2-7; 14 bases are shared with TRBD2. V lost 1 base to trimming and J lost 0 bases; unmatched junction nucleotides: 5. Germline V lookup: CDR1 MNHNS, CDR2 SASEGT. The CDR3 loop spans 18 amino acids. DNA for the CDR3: TGTGCCAGCAGTGAAGGACTAGCGGGAGGGCGGAGCTCCTACGAGCAGTACTTC. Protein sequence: CASSEGLAGGRSSYEQYF.

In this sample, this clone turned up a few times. This CDR3 is CASSFRTGGTQYF. CDR3 nucleotides: TGTGCCAGCAGTTTTCGTACGGGTGGTACGCAGTATTTT. The V gene is TRBV28, the J gene TRBJ2-3; no clear D gene. Between the trimmed V and J ends, which lost 3 bases and 8 bases, there was a span of 12 bases. The germline V gene encodes CDR1 MDHEN and CDR2 SYDVKM. The CDR3 consists of 13 residues.

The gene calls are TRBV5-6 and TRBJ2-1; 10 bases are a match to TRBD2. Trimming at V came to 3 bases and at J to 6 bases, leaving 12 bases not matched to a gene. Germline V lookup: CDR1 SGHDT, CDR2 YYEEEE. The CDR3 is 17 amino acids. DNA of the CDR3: TGTGCCAGCAGCTCCTTAGCGGGAGGAACCGGATTCAATGAGCAGTTCTTC. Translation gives CASSSLAGGTGFNEQFF.

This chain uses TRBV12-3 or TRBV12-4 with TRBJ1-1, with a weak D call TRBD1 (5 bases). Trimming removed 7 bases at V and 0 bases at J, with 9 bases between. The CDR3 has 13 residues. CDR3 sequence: CASTRTLNTEAFF. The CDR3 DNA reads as TGTGCCAGCACCAGGACACTGAACACTGAAGCTTTCTTT.

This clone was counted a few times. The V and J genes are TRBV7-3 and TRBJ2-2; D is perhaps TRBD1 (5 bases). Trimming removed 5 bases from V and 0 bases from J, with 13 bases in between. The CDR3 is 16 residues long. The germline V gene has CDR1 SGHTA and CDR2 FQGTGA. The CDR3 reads CASSPGPTPNTGELFF. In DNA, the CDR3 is TGTGCCAGCAGCCCAGGGCCGACCCCGAACACCGGGGAGCTGTTTTTT.

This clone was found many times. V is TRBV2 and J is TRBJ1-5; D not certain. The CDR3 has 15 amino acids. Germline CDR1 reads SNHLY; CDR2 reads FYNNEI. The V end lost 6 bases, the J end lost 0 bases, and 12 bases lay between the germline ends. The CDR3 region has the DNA TGTGCCAGCAGAAAGACAAGGCTTAGCAATCAGCCCCAGCATTTT. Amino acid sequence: CASRKTRLSNQPQHF.

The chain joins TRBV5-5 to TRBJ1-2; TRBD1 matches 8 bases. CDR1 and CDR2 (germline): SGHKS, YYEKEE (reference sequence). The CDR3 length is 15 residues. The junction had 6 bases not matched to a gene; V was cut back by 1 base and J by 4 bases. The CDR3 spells CASSLKPTGGYGYTF. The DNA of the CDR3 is TGTGCCAGCAGCTTGAAGCCAACAGGGGGCTATGGCTACACCTTC.

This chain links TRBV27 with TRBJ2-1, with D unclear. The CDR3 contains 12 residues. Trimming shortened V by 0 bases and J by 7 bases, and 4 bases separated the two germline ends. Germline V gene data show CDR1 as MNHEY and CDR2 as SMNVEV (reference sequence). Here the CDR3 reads CASSLSRNEQFF. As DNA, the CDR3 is TGTGCCAGCAGTTTATCTCGGAATGAGCAGTTCTTC.

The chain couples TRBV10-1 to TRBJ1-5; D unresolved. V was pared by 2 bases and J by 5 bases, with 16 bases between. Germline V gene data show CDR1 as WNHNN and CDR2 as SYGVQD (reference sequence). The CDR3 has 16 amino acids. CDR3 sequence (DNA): TGCGCCAGCAGTGAGACCGGGAAGGCTGGGGATCAGCCCCAGCATTTT. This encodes CASSETGKAGDQPQHF.

This CDR3 reads CASSLFLNSYGYTF. The CDR3 region has the DNA TGTGCCAGTAGCCTATTTCTGAACAGCTATGGCTACACCTTC. The chain recombines TRBV19 with TRBJ1-2; D is undetermined. This CDR3 region has 14 residues. The V end was cut by 6 bases, the J end by 4 bases, with 15 bases between. CDR1 LNHDA and CDR2 SQIVND come from the germline V gene (reference sequence).

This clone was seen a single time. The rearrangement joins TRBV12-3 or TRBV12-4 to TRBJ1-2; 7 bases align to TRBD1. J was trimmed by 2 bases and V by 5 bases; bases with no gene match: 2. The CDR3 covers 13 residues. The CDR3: CASSRGGNYGYTF. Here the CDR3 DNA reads TGTGCCAGCAGTCGAGGGGGCAACTATGGCTACACCTTC.

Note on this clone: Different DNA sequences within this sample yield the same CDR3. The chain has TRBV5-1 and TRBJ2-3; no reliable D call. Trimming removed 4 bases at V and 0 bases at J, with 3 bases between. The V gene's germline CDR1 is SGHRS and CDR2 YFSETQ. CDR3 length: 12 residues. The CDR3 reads CASSLSTDTQYF. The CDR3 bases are TGCGCCAGCAGCCTAAGCACAGATACGCAGTATTTT.

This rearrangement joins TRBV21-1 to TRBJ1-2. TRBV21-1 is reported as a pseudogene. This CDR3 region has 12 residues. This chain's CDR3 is CASSKGRDGYTF. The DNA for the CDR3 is TGTGCCAGCAGCAAAGGGAGGGATGGCTACACCTTC.

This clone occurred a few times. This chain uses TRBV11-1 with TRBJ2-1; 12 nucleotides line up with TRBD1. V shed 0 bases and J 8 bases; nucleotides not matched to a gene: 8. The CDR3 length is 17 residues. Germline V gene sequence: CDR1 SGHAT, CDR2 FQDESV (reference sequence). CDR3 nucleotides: TGTGCCAGCAGCTTAGCCGACGGGACAGGGGGCTTCCATGAGCAGTTCTTC. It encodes CASSLADGTGGFHEQFF. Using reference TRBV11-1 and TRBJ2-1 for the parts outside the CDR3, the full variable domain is EAEVAQSPRYKITEKSQAVAFWCDPISGHATLYWYRQILGQGPELLVQFQDESVVDDSQLPKDRFSAERLKGVDSTLKIQPAELGDSAMYLCASSLADGTGGFHEQFFGPGTRLTVL.

The CDR3 bases are TGTGCCAGCAGTTCCCGGATTGTGGGGAGGTATGAGCAGTTCTTC. Amino acid sequence: CASSSRIVGRYEQFF. The chain joins TRBV6-5 to TRBJ2-1, with D tentatively TRBD2 (6 bases). CDR3 length: 15 amino acids. Trimming cost V 4 bases and J 8 bases, with 18 bases left between them. CDR1 is MNHEY, CDR2 SVGAGI, per germline.

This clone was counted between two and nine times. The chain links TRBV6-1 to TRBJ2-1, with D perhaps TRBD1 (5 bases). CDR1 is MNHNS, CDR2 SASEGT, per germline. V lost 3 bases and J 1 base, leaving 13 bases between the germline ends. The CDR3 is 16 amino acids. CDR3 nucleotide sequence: TGTGCCAGCAGTGACTTGGGGCTACCTTCCTACAATGAGCAGTTCTTC. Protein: CASSDLGLPSYNEQFF.

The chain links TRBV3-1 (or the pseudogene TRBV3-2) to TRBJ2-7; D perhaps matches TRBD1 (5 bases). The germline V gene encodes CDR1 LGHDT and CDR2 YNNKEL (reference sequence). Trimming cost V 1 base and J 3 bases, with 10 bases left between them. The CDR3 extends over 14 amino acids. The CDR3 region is CASSQAGYGYEQYF. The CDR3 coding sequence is TGTGCCAGCAGCCAAGCAGGGTATGGCTACGAGCAGTACTTC.

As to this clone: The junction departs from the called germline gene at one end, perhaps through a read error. The CDR3 is CASSKSGTSTGELFF. CDR3 nucleotide sequence: TGTGCTAGCAGCAAATCCGGGACTAGCACCGGGGAGCTGTTTTTT. The V and J genes are TRBV7-7 and TRBJ2-2, with TRBD2 matching over 8 bases. The CDR3 contains 15 residues. CDR1 and CDR2 (germline): SSHAT, FNYEAQ (reference sequence).

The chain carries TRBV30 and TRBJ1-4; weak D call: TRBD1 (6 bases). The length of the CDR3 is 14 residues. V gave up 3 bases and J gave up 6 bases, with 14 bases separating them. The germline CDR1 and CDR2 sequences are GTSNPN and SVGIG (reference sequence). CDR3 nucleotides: TGTGCCTGGAGGGGAGGGGGGGGATATGAAAAACTGTTTTTT. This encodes CAWRGGGGYEKLFF.

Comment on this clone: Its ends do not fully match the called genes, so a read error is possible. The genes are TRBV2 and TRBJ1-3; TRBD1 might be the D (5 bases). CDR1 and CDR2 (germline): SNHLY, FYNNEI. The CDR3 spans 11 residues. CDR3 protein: CASGAELLVEF. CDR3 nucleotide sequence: TGTGCCAGCGGGGCAGAGTTGTTAGTAGAATTT.

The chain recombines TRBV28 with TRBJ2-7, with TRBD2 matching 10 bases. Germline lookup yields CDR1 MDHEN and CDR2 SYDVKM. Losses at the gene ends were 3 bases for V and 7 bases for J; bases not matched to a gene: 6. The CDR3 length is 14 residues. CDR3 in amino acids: CASSFLAGENEQYF. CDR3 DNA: TGTGCCAGCAGTTTTCTAGCGGGAGAGAATGAGCAGTACTTC.